The rows below give T cell receptor beta chains drawn from one sample of a study of shared clonotypes between healthy human individuals. Generated by immunoSEQ multiplex PCR, the TCRdb table keeps only in-frame clones and is missing some. The sample includes 520,000 or so clones, 79% of them seen just once. Sequencing used PBMCs. Receptors originate from a woman in her 40s in good health. Some clones in this sample may be carry-over from other donors' samples. Both conserved end residues are part of each CDR3. The D gene is left open where the match is weak. Clone size is not always given. Where it is, it says once, few, many or a class for expanded clones.

j_call d_call clone_size v_call cdr3_nt cdr3_aa
TRBJ1-2 NA NA TRBV2 TGTGCCAGCAGTGCCCAGTGGGGAAGGGGTAATGGCTACACCTTC CASSAQWGRGNGYTF
TRBJ2-5 NA NA TRBV18 TGTGCCAGCTCACCCCGTAGGGGTGAGACCCAGTACTTC CASSPRRGETQYF
TRBJ1-1 NA NA TRBV5-4 TGTGCCAGCAGCCCCAGGACGGGGAACACTGAAGCTTTCTTT CASSPRTGNTEAFF
TRBJ2-2 TRBD2 NA TRBV10-3 TGTGCCATCAGTGCCCCTAGCGGGAACACCGGGGAGCTGTTTTTT CAISAPSGNTGELFF
TRBJ1-2 NA NA TRBV4-2 TGTGCCAGCAGCCAACCAACCAAGGGTTACGGCTACACCTTC CASSQPTKGYGYTF
TRBJ2-7 NA NA TRBV10-3 TGTGCCACCGCTCCCTCGCCGGTTTCCTACGAGCAGTACTTC CATAPSPVSYEQYF
TRBJ2-5 NA NA TRBV7-9 TGTGCCAGCAGCTTAGGACTGAGCCAAGAGACCCAGTACTTC CASSLGLSQETQYF
TRBJ1-3 TRBD1 once TRBV19 TGTGCCAGTAGTCCTCGGACAGGTACTGGAAACACCATATATTTT CASSPRTGTGNTIYF
TRBJ1-1 TRBD1 NA TRBV5-4 TGTGCCAGCAGCTTGGGGGACAGGGACACTGAAGCTTTCTTT CASSLGDRDTEAFF
TRBJ2-2 NA NA TRBV7-2 TGTGCCAGCAGACCCTACAGAGCCACCGGGGAGCTGTTTTTT CASRPYRATGELFF
TRBJ2-5 NA NA TRBV19 TGTGCCAGTAGTATGGCCGGGGAGACCCAGTACTTC CASSMAGETQYF
TRBJ2-7 TRBD1 NA TRBV7-2 TGTGCCAGCAGCACACCGGGACAGGGGGTCGAGGAGCAGTACTTC CASSTPGQGVEEQYF
TRBJ2-5 NA NA TRBV18 TGTGCCAGCTCACGACCACTCCTTCGGCAAGAGACCCAGTACTTC CASSRPLLRQETQYF
TRBJ1-1 NA NA TRBV6-6 TGTGCCAGCAGTTCCCAACAGGGAGGTACTGAAGCTTTCTTT CASSSQQGGTEAFF
TRBJ1-3 NA NA TRBV28 TGTGCCAGCAGTCCCCCTCGGGGGTATCTGACCATATATTTT CASSPPRGYLTIYF
TRBJ1-4 NA NA TRBV5-5 TGTGCCAGCGGCCGTGGGGCGACTAATGAAAAACTGTTTTTT CASGRGATNEKLFF
TRBJ1-3 NA NA TRBV4-3 TGCGCCAGCAGCCAAGATCCAGGGCTTGGAAACACCATATATTTT CASSQDPGLGNTIYF
TRBJ2-3 NA NA TRBV7-2 TGTGCCAGCAGCTTAGGACTCCGGCGGGACACAGATACGCAGTATTTT CASSLGLRRDTDTQYF
TRBJ2-5 NA NA TRBV19 TGTGCCAGTAGGGGTTCCCAAGAGACCCAGTACTTC CASRGSQETQYF
TRBJ2-1 TRBD2 NA TRBV19 TGTGCCAGTAGTATAGGGACCACCTCCAGCGGGAGGAGCAATGAGCAGTTCTTC CASSIGTTSSGRSNEQFF
TRBJ1-1 TRBD1 NA TRBV18 TGTGCCAGCTCACCCGGACAGGCGAGAACTGAAGCTTTCTTT CASSPGQARTEAFF
TRBJ2-7 NA NA TRBV27 TGTGCCAGCAGCGCCCAAAGGGAATTTTACGAGCAGTACTTC CASSAQREFYEQYF
TRBJ2-3 NA few TRBV25-1 TGTGCCAGCAGGCTTCGGGATACGCAGTATTTT CASRLRDTQYF
TRBJ1-5 TRBD1 once TRBV6-6 TGTGCCAGCAAACCCCAGGGGGTGGAGCCCCAGCATTTT CASKPQGVEPQHF
TRBJ2-2 TRBD2 NA TRBV2 TGTGCCAGCAGTAAAGGTAGCGGGACGACCGGGGAGCTGTTTTTT CASSKGSGTTGELFF
TRBJ1-2 NA few TRBV14 TGTGCCAGCAGCCAAGAGGGACAAATCTATGGCTACACCTTC CASSQEGQIYGYTF
TRBJ2-3 NA NA TRBV10-3 TGTGCCATCAAGGGACACCTAGATACGCAGTATTTT CAIKGHLDTQYF
TRBJ2-5 TRBD2 NA TRBV5-4 TGTGCCAGCAGCGGGCGGGAGGCGCAGACCCAGTACTTC CASSGREAQTQYF
TRBJ1-2 TRBD1 NA TRBV30 TGTGCCTGGAGTGTTTTACAGGGGGTTGGCTACACCTTC CAWSVLQGVGYTF
TRBJ1-5 NA NA TRBV2 TGTGCCAGCGGAAAAGGACAGAATAGCAATCAGCCCCAGCATTTT CASGKGQNSNQPQHF
TRBJ2-3 NA NA TRBV23-1 TGCGCCAGCAGTCCAAGCGGGAGCACAGATACGCAGTATTTT CASSPSGSTDTQYF
TRBJ2-3 NA few TRBV18 TGTGCCAGCTCACCTCGAGAGGACAGCAAGACAGATACGCAGTATTTT CASSPREDSKTDTQYF
TRBJ1-3 NA many TRBV30 TGTGCCTGGCACATATTCTCTGGAAACACCATATATTTT CAWHIFSGNTIYF
TRBJ2-2 NA NA TRBV27 TGTGCCAGCAGTTTTTCAGGCCGGGACACCGGGGAGCTGTTTTTT CASSFSGRDTGELFF
TRBJ1-1 NA NA TRBV6-1 TGTGCCAGCAGCGAAGGGTGGACAGCCTACATGAACACTGAAGCTTTCTTT CASSEGWTAYMNTEAFF
TRBJ2-7 TRBD1 NA TRBV7-3 TGTGCCAGCAGTTTCGGGACAGGGGAGCAGTACTTC CASSFGTGEQYF
TRBJ1-2 NA NA TRBV7-2 TGTGCCAGCAGCTTAGCAGACCTCTATGGCTACACCTTC CASSLADLYGYTF
TRBJ2-7 TRBD2 NA TRBV7-2 TGTGCCAGCAGCTTAGCGCGGACTAGCGGGAGTTACGAGCAGTACTTC CASSLARTSGSYEQYF
TRBJ1-2 NA NA TRBV7-9 TGTGCCAGCAGCTCCCTTGGGACCGCTAGCGGCTACACCTTC CASSSLGTASGYTF
TRBJ2-7 NA NA TRBV7-2 TGTGCCAGCAGCTTAAATCCAGGGCTCTACGAGCAGTACTTC CASSLNPGLYEQYF
TRBJ2-6 NA NA TRBV27 TGTGCCAGCAGTCCCAGGCCCTCTGGGGCCAACGTCCTGACTTTC CASSPRPSGANVLTF
TRBJ2-3 NA once TRBV7-9 TGTGCCAGCAGCTTAGGGTCTGCGCCAGATACGCAGTATTTT CASSLGSAPDTQYF
TRBJ2-1 NA many TRBV2 TGTGCCAGCAACGGGGCCCAGAGGGGCAATGAGCAGTTCTTC CASNGAQRGNEQFF
TRBJ1-3 TRBD1 NA TRBV5-1 TGCGCCAGCAGCCCGGGACAGTTCAGCTCTGGAAACACCATATATTTT CASSPGQFSSGNTIYF
TRBJ1-2 NA NA TRBV6-6 TGTGCCAGCAGTTACTCGGGGGGCTATGGCTACACCTTC CASSYSGGYGYTF
TRBJ1-5 NA NA TRBV19 TGTGCCACCAAGAAGTGGACAGCGGCCCGTTGGGGGCCCCAGCATTTT CATKKWTAARWGPQHF
TRBJ2-1 NA NA TRBV27 TGTGCCAGCAGTTACTCGGGATCCTACAATGAGCAGTTCTTC CASSYSGSYNEQFF
TRBJ2-2 NA many TRBV18 TGTGCCAGCTCACCACCAATTGGAGGAACCGGGGAGCTGTTTTTT CASSPPIGGTGELFF
TRBJ2-1 NA NA TRBV7-3 TGTGCCAGCAGCCTCGGGGTCCACGGCGGAAACAATGAGCAGTTCTTC CASSLGVHGGNNEQFF
TRBJ2-7 NA NA TRBV28 TGTGCCAGCAGTCAGCCCGGGAACCACGTCTACGAGCAGTACTTC CASSQPGNHVYEQYF
TRBJ2-5 NA few TRBV7-2 TGTGCCAGCAGCTCTAGCTGGCAAGAGACCCAGTACTTC CASSSSWQETQYF
TRBJ1-1 NA NA TRBV28 TGTGCCAGCAGTTTATTGGCAGGGGAAGAGGCTTTCTTT CASSLLAGEEAFF
TRBJ2-1 NA once TRBV7-9 TGTGCCAGCAGCGCCTGGGGACAATACTACAATGAGCAGTTCTTC CASSAWGQYYNEQFF
TRBJ2-1 TRBD2 NA TRBV15 TGTGCCACCAGCAGAGAGACCCCGGGGGGAACCTACAATGAGCAGTTCTTC CATSRETPGGTYNEQFF
TRBJ2-5 NA NA TRBV15 TGTGCCACCAGCAGAGATAGTGGTTGGGAGGAGACCCAGTACTTC CATSRDSGWEETQYF
TRBJ2-7 NA once TRBV28 TGTGCCAGCACCCTCCCGAACCTTCACGAGCAGTACTTC CASTLPNLHEQYF
TRBJ2-3 TRBD2 NA TRBV7-2 TGTGCCAGCAGCTTGAGTAGGCTAGCGGGAATGAGGGATACGCAGTATTTT CASSLSRLAGMRDTQYF